This TCR beta chain was profiled in a study of blood T cell repertoires in COVID-19. Background on the study: T cells, B-cell-depleted T cells, or PBMCs provided the cDNA or gDNA that served as material.

Germline CDR1 reads SGHNT; CDR2 reads YENEEA. The CDR3 is made up of 17 amino acids. Trimming cost V 1 base and J 5 bases; bases outside gene matches: 10. Data came from immunoSEQ multiplex PCR; TCRdb stores just in-frame clones and leaves some out. The sample carries 300,000 to 350,000 clones, roughly 86% recorded once. Sequenced material: peripheral blood. This TCR was sampled from a man aged 30 to 39 with COVID-19, enrolled during active disease. V gene TRBV11-3 combines with J gene TRBJ2-3, with 9 bases fitting TRBD1. The DNA of the CDR3 is TGTGCCAGCAGCTTAGCCTACCCGGGACAGGGAAGAGATACGCAGTATTTT. Translating it yields CASSLAYPGQGRDTQYF.